This section outlines one T cell receptor beta chain sequence together with its context. This specimen comes from a study of blood T cell repertoires in COVID-19. As for the study in general: The United States, Italy and Spain were the sources of the acute and convalescent COVID-19 samples. PBMCs, B-cell-depleted T cells, or T cells were the source of the cDNA or gDNA that made up the material.

Under the authors' procedure: Quantification of nucleated cells was approximated via reference gene primer amplification. Measured with immunoSEQ multiplex PCR; TCRdb has only the in-frame clones, and not every one. That table supplies the V and J calls and clone size; D and trimming were determined from the DNA. The table includes about 58,000 clones, 70% to 90% detected once. Germline assignment: CDR1 SGHRS and CDR2 YFSETQ. J lost 5 bases, V lost 4 bases, and 9 bases had no gene match. The CDR3 consists of 15 residues. The chain carries TRBV5-1 and TRBJ1-1, with 9 positions matching TRBD1. The receptor was derived from a woman in her sixties or seventies with active COVID-19. Material for sequencing was peripheral blood. The CDR3 protein is CASSPSGTGFTEAFF. In DNA form, the CDR3 reads TGCGCCAGCAGCCCCTCCGGGACAGGGTTTACTGAAGCTTTCTTT.